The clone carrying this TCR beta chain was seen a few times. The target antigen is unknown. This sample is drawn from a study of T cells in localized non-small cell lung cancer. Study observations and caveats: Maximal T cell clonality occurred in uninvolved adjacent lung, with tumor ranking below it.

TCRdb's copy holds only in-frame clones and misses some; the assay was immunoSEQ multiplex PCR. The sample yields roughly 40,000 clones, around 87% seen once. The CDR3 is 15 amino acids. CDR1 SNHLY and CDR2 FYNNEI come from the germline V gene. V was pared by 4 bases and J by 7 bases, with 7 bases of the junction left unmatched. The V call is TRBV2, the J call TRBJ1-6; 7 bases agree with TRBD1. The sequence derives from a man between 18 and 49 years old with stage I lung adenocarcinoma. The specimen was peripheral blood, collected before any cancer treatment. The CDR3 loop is CASSANRGRNSPLHF. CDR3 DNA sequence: TGTGCCAGCAGTGCCAACAGGGGCCGCAATTCACCCCTCCACTTT.